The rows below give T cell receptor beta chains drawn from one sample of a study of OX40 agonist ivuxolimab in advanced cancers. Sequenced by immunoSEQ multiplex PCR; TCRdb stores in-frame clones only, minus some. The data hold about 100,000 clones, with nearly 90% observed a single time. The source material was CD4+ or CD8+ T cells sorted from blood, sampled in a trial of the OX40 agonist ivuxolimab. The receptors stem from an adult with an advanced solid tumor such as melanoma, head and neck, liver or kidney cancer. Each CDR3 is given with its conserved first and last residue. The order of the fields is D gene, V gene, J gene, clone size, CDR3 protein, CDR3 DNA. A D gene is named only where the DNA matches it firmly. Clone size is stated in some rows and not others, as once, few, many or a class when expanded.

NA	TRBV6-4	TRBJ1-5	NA	CASSVALDQPQHF	TGTGCCAGCAGTGTGGCTTTGGATCAGCCCCAGCATTTT
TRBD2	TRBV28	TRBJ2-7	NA	CASSRWGGRNPPEQYF	TGTGCCAGCAGTCGGTGGGGGGGACGGAATCCCCCCGAGCAGTACTTC
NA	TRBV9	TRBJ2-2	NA	CASSLPNTGELFF	TGTGCCAGCAGCCTACCGAACACCGGGGAGCTGTTTTTT
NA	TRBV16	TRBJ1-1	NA	CASSQWAGSNTEAFF	TGTGCCAGCAGCCAATGGGCCGGATCGAACACTGAAGCTTTCTTT
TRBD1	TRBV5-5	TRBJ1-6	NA	CASSFTGGNSPLHF	TGTGCCAGCAGCTTTACAGGGGGCAATTCACCCCTCCACTTT
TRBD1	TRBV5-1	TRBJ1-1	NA	CASSTQPGQGFNTEAFF	TGCGCCAGCAGCACACAACCGGGACAGGGTTTTAACACTGAAGCTTTCTTT
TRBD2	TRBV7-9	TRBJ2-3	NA	CASSSTSGPTDTQYF	TGTGCCAGCAGCTCGACTAGCGGGCCTACAGATACGCAGTATTTT
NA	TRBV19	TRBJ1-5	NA	CASTRYSNQPQHF	TGTGCCAGTACCCGATATAGCAATCAGCCCCAGCATTTT
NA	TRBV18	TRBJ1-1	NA	CASSPEAFTNTEAFF	TGTGCCAGCTCACCGGAAGCCTTTACGAACACTGAAGCTTTCTTT
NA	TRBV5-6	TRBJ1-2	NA	CASSAGRNAYGYTF	TGTGCCAGCAGCGCCGGGAGGAACGCCTATGGCTACACCTTC
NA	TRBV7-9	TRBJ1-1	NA	CASSFSIGAGVTEAFF	TGTGCCAGCAGCTTTAGTATAGGGGCAGGGGTCACTGAAGCTTTCTTT
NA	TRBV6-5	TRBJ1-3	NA	CASSYSSTEGNTIYF	TGTGCCAGCAGTTACTCGTCTACAGAGGGAAACACCATATATTTT
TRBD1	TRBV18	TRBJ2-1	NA	CASSLLPGQGANEQFF	TGTGCCAGCTCATTACTCCCGGGACAGGGGGCCAATGAGCAGTTCTTC
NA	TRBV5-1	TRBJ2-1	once	CASRPSGTQYNEQFF	TGCGCCAGCAGGCCCTCCGGGACACAGTACAATGAGCAGTTCTTC
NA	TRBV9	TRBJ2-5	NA	CASSVGQETQYF	TGTGCCAGCAGCGTAGGACAAGAGACCCAGTACTTC
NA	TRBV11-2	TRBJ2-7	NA	CASSQNGDEQYF	TGTGCCAGCAGCCAAAATGGGGACGAGCAGTACTTC
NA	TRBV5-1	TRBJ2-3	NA	CASSLVNRRTDTQYF	TGCGCCAGCAGCTTGGTTAACAGACGCACAGATACGCAGTATTTT
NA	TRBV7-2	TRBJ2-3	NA	CASSLGPGDTDTQYF	TGTGCCAGCAGCTTAGGTCCGGGAGACACAGATACGCAGTATTTT
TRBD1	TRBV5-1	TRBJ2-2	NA	CASSLEGARTGELFF	TGCGCCAGCAGCTTGGAGGGGGCCCGCACCGGGGAGCTGTTTTTT
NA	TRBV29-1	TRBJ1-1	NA	CSVDLVPEAFF	TGCAGCGTTGATCTCGTCCCTGAAGCTTTCTTT
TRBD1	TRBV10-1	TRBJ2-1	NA	CASSGGTVEFF	TGCGCCAGCAGTGGAGGGACAGTGGAGTTCTTC
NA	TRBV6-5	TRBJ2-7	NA	CASSYFPGQHYEQYF	TGTGCCAGCAGTTACTTCCCGGGACAACACTACGAGCAGTACTTC